This TCR beta chain originates from a study of CD8+ T cells in alopecia areata. Study background: The drug, oral tofacitinib, was given to treated patients at 5 to 10 mg twice daily. Notes on the study in general: Relative to normal scalp, lesional scalp, especially alopecia totalis/universalis, showed higher clonality. Normal skin's resident alphabeta T cells are also sequenced in scalp samples.

Germline V gene sequence: CDR1 SGHTA, CDR2 FQGTGA. The CDR3 covers 18 residues. V lost 5 bases, J lost 5 bases, and 24 bases lay in between. RNA, once extracted, was reverse transcribed into cDNA for use as the sequencing template. Clones were read by immunoSEQ multiplex PCR, and TCRdb kept only the in-frame ones, dropping some. Here the sample spans 130,000 to 150,000 clones, about half being singletons. In alopecia areata patients, both lesional scalp punch biopsies and peripheral blood were collected. This clone was observed at least ten times. The target antigen is unknown. The rearrangement joins TRBV7-3 to TRBJ2-2; no clear D gene. This receptor was identified in a human donor with alopecia areata. The sample here was CD4+ T cells sorted from blood, taken at week 0. The CDR3 spells CASSTHHGSPGRTGELFF. In DNA form, the CDR3 reads TGTGCCAGCAGCACACACCATGGGTCGCCAGGACGGACCGGGGAGCTGTTTTTT.